These 17 T cell receptor beta chains were all obtained from the same sample, sequenced in a study of blood T cells in healthy people across ages. The use of a sample-barcoded 5' primer and a J-beta primer mix characterized a second PCR of roughly 6 to 11 cycles. TCRdb itself ran the 5' RACE reads through MiXCR, one entry per CDR3 protein. The top ten clones hold under 4.5% of a sample with some 760,000 distinct CDR3 sequences, about 25% of them seen once. Separately, the same data were catalogued under a study of T cells of mothers and their children.

The specimen was blood. Every receptor here comes from a boy younger than 18 in good health.

J is TRBJ2-7 and V is TRBV9; D might be TRBD2 (6 bases). Germline V lookup: CDR1 SGDLS, CDR2 YYNGEE. This CDR3 has 15 residues. Trimming took 3 bases from V and 0 from J, leaving 13 bases between them. The CDR3: CASSATGTPSYEQYF. Here the CDR3 DNA reads TGTGCCAGCAGCGCAACCGGGACTCCCTCCTACGAGCAGTACTTC. Filled out from reference TRBV9 and TRBJ2-7, the complete variable domain reads DSGVTQTPKHLITATGQRVTLRCSPRSGDLSVYWYQQSLDQGLQFLIQYYNGEERAKGNILERFSAQQFPDLHSELNLSSLELGDSALYFCASSATGTPSYEQYFGPGTRLTVT.

This clonotype occurred a few times. The chain recombines TRBV3-1 with TRBJ2-5, with D tentatively TRBD1 (5 bases). The germline V gene encodes CDR1 LGHDT and CDR2 YNNKEL (reference sequence). This CDR3 has 15 residues. Trimming removed 3 bases at V and 2 bases at J, with 13 bases between. The CDR3 DNA is TGTGCCAGCAGCCACTCACGACAGATTCAAGAGACCCAGTACTTC. It encodes CASSHSRQIQETQYF.

This clonotype came up a few times. The chain has TRBV7-6 and TRBJ2-1; D is unresolved. The V gene's germline CDR1 is SGHVS and CDR2 FNYEAQ. This CDR3 has 15 residues. Trimming shortened V by 4 bases and J by 2 bases, and 12 bases separated the two germline ends. The CDR3: CASSSTTSPYNEQFF. CDR3 bases: TGTGCCAGCAGCTCTACTACCTCTCCCTACAATGAGCAGTTCTTC.

The chain uses TRBV4-3 and TRBJ1-4; the D gene is possibly TRBD1 (6 bases). CDR1 is LGHNA, CDR2 YSLEER, per germline. The CDR3 runs 17 residues. Trimming stripped 6 bases from V and 5 bases from J, with 22 bases between. CDR3 loop: CASRRLKMGQGNEKLFF. CDR3 coding DNA: TGCGCCAGCAGAAGACTAAAAATGGGGCAGGGGAATGAAAAACTGTTTTTT.

The V and J genes are TRBV7-2 and TRBJ2-5; 9 nucleotides line up with TRBD2. V gave up 1 base and J gave up 4 bases; unmatched junction bases: 13. CDR3 length: 18 amino acids. From germline, CDR1 is SGHTA and CDR2 FQGNSA. CDR3 amino acids: CASSLVPAGGRVRETQYF. The CDR3 nucleotides are TGTGCCAGCAGCTTAGTTCCAGCGGGGGGCCGGGTTCGAGAGACCCAGTACTTC.

The chain uses TRBV7-2 and TRBJ2-5; the match to TRBD1 covers 9 bases. The CDR3 loop spans 15 amino acids. Germline V gene sequence: CDR1 SGHTA, CDR2 FQGNSA. V dropped 0 bases and J dropped 11; count of bases not matched to a gene: 10. CDR3 protein: CASSLAGTGFKEQYF. In nucleotides, the CDR3 is TGTGCCAGCAGCTTAGCCGGGACAGGGTTTAAGGAGCAGTACTTC.

The rearrangement links TRBV7-9 to TRBJ2-1, with 12 positions matching TRBD2. The end of the DNA aligns better with TRBJ2-7, so the J call may be wrong. The CDR3 loop spans 20 amino acids. CDR1 SEHNR and CDR2 FQNEAQ come from the germline V gene (reference sequence). The CDR3 is CASSFSGGGLAGTYSYEQYF. CDR3 in DNA: TGTGCCAGCAGCTTTTCTGGTGGGGGACTAGCGGGCACTTACTCCTACGAGCAGTACTTC.

The chain links TRBV5-1 to TRBJ2-5; either TRBD1 or TRBD2 may fit D (5 bases each). Trimming cost V 5 bases and J 2 bases, with 10 bases left between them. Germline V gene sequence: CDR1 SGHRS, CDR2 YFSETQ. This CDR3 is 13 amino acids long. CDR3 coding DNA: TGCGCCAGCAGGGGGGACGAACAAGAGACCCAGTACTTC. Translating it yields CASRGDEQETQYF. The variable domain in full, completed from reference TRBV5-1 and TRBJ2-5, reads KAGVTQTPRYLIKTRGQQVTLSCSPISGHRSVSWYQQTPGQGLQFLFEYFSETQRNKGNFPGRFSGRQFSNSRSEMNVSTLELGDSALYLCASRGDEQETQYFGPGTRLLVL.

The sample holds a few counts of this clonotype. The J gene is TRBJ2-5, the V gene TRBV3-1; the D is unclear. The V gene lost 1 base and the J gene lost 4 bases, with 7 bases spanning the gap. This CDR3 region has 13 residues. Germline-derived CDR1 and CDR2 are LGHDT and YNNKEL (reference sequence). The CDR3 DNA sequence: TGTGCCAGCAGCCAAGTAGAGGCAGAGACCCAGTACTTC. Its protein is CASSQVEAETQYF.

Remarks on this clonotype: Lacking the conserved final phenylalanine or tryptophan, this CDR3 likely reflects a read error. The chain carries TRBV7-3 and TRBJ2-5; 9 bases map to TRBD2. The J call may be mistaken, given a closer DNA end match to TRBJ2-1. Looked up from germline, CDR1 is SGHTA and CDR2 is FQGTGA. This CDR3 is built from 16 residues. The CDR3 spells CASSRLPSGTRNEQFL. CDR3 DNA: TGTGCCAGCAGCCGGCTCCCTAGCGGGACGCGCAATGAGCAGTTCCTC.

This clonotype was detected a few times. The genes are TRBV6-5 and TRBJ2-2; no clear D. Trimming cost V 6 bases and J 6 bases, with 11 bases left between them. The CDR3 spans 13 residues. Germline loops: CDR1 MNHEY, CDR2 SVGAGI. For the CDR3, the DNA is TGTGCCAGCAGGCGGTATTTGGCCGGGGAGCTGTTTTTT. As protein: CASRRYLAGELFF.

Here the CDR3 DNA reads TGTGCCAGCAGTTTGACAGGGGAGACTAACTATGGCTACACCTTC. Translation: CASSLTGETNYGYTF. The V and J genes are TRBV6-6 and TRBJ1-2; 8 positions match TRBD1. The ends lost 4 bases at V and 0 bases at J; junction bases unmatched: 4. CDR1 and CDR2 from the germline V gene are MNHNY and SVGAGI (reference sequence). This CDR3 spans 15 amino acids.

The rearrangement links TRBV4-3 to TRBJ2-5; D is unclear. The germline V and J ends were trimmed by 0 bases and 5 bases, with 7 bases remaining between them. Germline lookup yields CDR1 LGHNA and CDR2 YSLEER. The CDR3 has 13 amino acids. In DNA, the CDR3 is TGCGCCAGCAGCCAAGAAGTCTGGGAGACCCAGTACTTC. Protein sequence: CASSQEVWETQYF.

The gene calls are TRBV28 and TRBJ2-7, with TRBD1 matching over 11 bases. Germline V lookup: CDR1 MDHEN, CDR2 SYDVKM. J lost 5 bases, V lost 5 bases, and 8 bases had no gene match. This CDR3 contains 15 residues. The CDR3 loop reads CASSGTGGSVNEQYF. CDR3 DNA sequence: TGTGCCAGCAGTGGGACAGGGGGAAGTGTTAACGAGCAGTACTTC.

This chain uses TRBV7-2 with TRBJ2-7, with 8 bases lining up with TRBD2. The CDR3 length is 14 residues. V gave up 3 bases and J gave up 6 bases; unmatched junction bases: 7. CDR1 SGHTA and CDR2 FQGNSA come from the germline V gene. CDR3 coding DNA: TGTGCCAGCAGCTTGGGGACTAGAGGAAGCGAGCAGTACTTC. Translating it yields CASSLGTRGSEQYF. Using reference TRBV7-2 and TRBJ2-7 for the parts outside the CDR3, the full variable domain is GAGVSQSPSNKVTEKGKDVELRCDPISGHTALYWYRQSLGQGLEFLIYFQGNSAPDKSGLPSDRFSAERTGGSVSTLTIQRTQQEDSAVYLCASSLGTRGSEQYFGPGTRLTVT.

This CDR3 is CSARVLAGTTYNEQFF. The CDR3 nucleotides are TGCAGTGCTAGAGTCCTAGCGGGGACCACCTACAATGAGCAGTTCTTC. The J gene is TRBJ2-1, the V gene TRBV20-1; 9 positions match TRBD2. The CDR3 loop spans 16 amino acids. V dropped 1 base and J dropped 2; count of bases not matched to a gene: 6. Per germline, CDR1 DFQATT and CDR2 SNEGSKA (reference sequence).

The chain is built from TRBV11-2 and TRBJ2-5, with a possible D match to TRBD2 (5 bases). CDR1 SGHAT and CDR2 FQNNGV come from the germline V gene. The CDR3 has 15 residues. V was cut by 2 bases and J by 2 bases, with 12 bases left in between. In DNA, the CDR3 is TGTGCCAGCAGCTTACGCTCCACGGGACAAGAGACCCAGTACTTC. Encoded protein: CASSLRSTGQETQYF.